These T cell receptor beta chains were read from a single sample in a study of blood T cell repertoires in COVID-19. The method was immunoSEQ multiplex PCR; TCRdb's version includes in-frame clones alone and lacks a portion of them. There are 200,000 to 300,000 clones in the sample; approximately 80% occur only once, and 7.5% to 8% lies in the top ten. Sequenced sample: peripheral blood. The source is a woman at least 80 years old with COVID-19, enrolled during active disease. Each CDR3 is given with its conserved first and last residue. Each record gives: J gene, D gene, clone size, V gene, CDR3 length, CDR3 protein, CDR3 DNA. D genes are given only for firm matches. A row's size may be missing; if present it is once, few, many or a size class.

TRBJ2-7 | NA | NA | TRBV30 | 14 | CAWSLGTGFYEQYF | TGTGCCTGGAGTTTGGGAACAGGATTCTACGAGCAGTACTTC
TRBJ2-2 | NA | NA | TRBV29-1 | 11 | CSVASVGELFF | TGCAGCGTTGCCTCGGTGGGGGAGCTGTTTTTT
TRBJ2-7 | TRBD1 | NA | TRBV28 | 15 | CASSFGGTGGYEQYF | TGTGCCAGCAGTTTCGGCGGCACAGGGGGCTACGAGCAGTACTTC
TRBJ1-2 | NA | NA | TRBV7-9 | 14 | CASSLGTPGYGYTF | TGTGCCAGCAGCTTAGGAACGCCGGGCTATGGCTACACCTTC
TRBJ2-3 | NA | NA | TRBV18 | 15 | CASSGAGYGTDTQYF | TGTGCCAGCTCGGGGGCGGGTTACGGCACAGATACGCAGTATTTT
TRBJ1-2 | TRBD1 | NA | TRBV5-1 | 15 | CASSLAPGQGGGYTF | TGCGCCAGCAGCTTGGCCCCCGGACAGGGAGGCGGCTACACCTTC
TRBJ1-1 | NA | NA | TRBV19 | 16 | CASSMYSTGLRTEAFF | TGTGCCAGTAGTATGTATTCTACAGGATTAAGGACTGAAGCTTTCTTT
TRBJ1-5 | NA | NA | TRBV5-8 | 14 | CASSLRTARQPQHF | TGTGCCAGCAGCTTGCGGACAGCCCGACAGCCCCAGCATTTT
TRBJ2-3 | NA | NA | TRBV3-1/TRBV3-2 | 14 | CASSPRPGKDTQYF | TGTGCCAGCAGCCCCCGCCCCGGGAAAGATACGCAGTATTTT
TRBJ2-3 | TRBD2 | NA | TRBV11-3 | 14 | CASSLRGVSDTQYF | TGTGCCAGCAGCTTACGGGGGGTGTCAGATACGCAGTATTTT
TRBJ2-1 | TRBD2 | NA | TRBV7-2 | 15 | CASSPGRGTYNEQFF | TGTGCCAGCAGCCCGGGGAGGGGCACCTACAATGAGCAGTTCTTC
TRBJ1-3 | TRBD1 | NA | TRBV3-1/TRBV3-2 | 14 | CASSDRGGGNTIYF | TGTGCCAGCAGCGACAGGGGAGGCGGAAACACCATATATTTT
TRBJ2-1 | TRBD2 | once | TRBV7-9 | 16 | CASSSGLAGVGDEQFF | TGTGCCAGCAGCTCCGGACTAGCGGGAGTGGGCGATGAGCAGTTCTTC
TRBJ2-7 | TRBD1 | NA | TRBV6-5 | 15 | CASRKSGTGMIEQYF | TGTGCCAGCAGAAAATCCGGGACAGGGATGATCGAGCAGTACTTC
TRBJ2-1 | NA | once | TRBV4-1 | 16 | CASSQGHSGVVNEQFF | TGCGCCAGCAGCCAAGGCCATTCAGGGGTAGTTAATGAGCAGTTCTTC
TRBJ2-3 | TRBD2 | NA | TRBV15 | 16 | CATSREAGGSTDTQYF | TGTGCCACCAGCAGAGAAGCGGGGGGGAGCACAGATACGCAGTATTTT
TRBJ2-5 | NA | NA | TRBV30 | 12 | CAWTRTEETQYF | TGTGCCTGGACCCGGACTGAAGAGACCCAGTACTTC
TRBJ1-1 | NA | NA | TRBV3-1/TRBV3-2 | 13 | CASSLGGGTEAFF | TGTGCCAGCAGCCTGGGCGGAGGAACTGAAGCTTTCTTT
TRBJ1-1 | NA | NA | TRBV5-1 | 15 | CASSLGAGTGTEAFF | TGCGCCAGCAGCTTGGGTGCGGGGACCGGCACTGAAGCTTTCTTT
TRBJ2-1 | TRBD1 | few | TRBV12-3/TRBV12-4 | 12 | CASSPTGNEQFF | TGTGCCAGCAGTCCGACAGGGAATGAGCAGTTCTTC
TRBJ2-5 | NA | NA | TRBV11-2 | 12 | CASSRGGETQYF | TGTGCCAGCAGCCGAGGGGGAGAGACCCAGTACTTC
TRBJ2-5 | TRBD2 | NA | TRBV25-1 | 14 | CASSVPGLGETQYF | TGTGCCAGCAGTGTCCCGGGACTAGGCGAGACCCAGTACTTC
TRBJ1-1 | NA | NA | TRBV30 | 13 | CAWGRLLNTEAFF | TGTGCCTGGGGGCGACTCCTGAACACTGAAGCTTTCTTT
TRBJ2-3 | TRBD2 | NA | TRBV18 | 16 | CASSLSQAGGPDTQYF | TGTGCCAGCTCACTCTCCCAAGCGGGGGGGCCTGATACGCAGTATTTT
TRBJ1-5 | NA | NA | TRBV2 | 13 | CASSSRWDQPQHF | TGTGCCAGCAGTTCTAGGTGGGATCAGCCCCAGCATTTT
TRBJ2-1 | NA | few | TRBV5-4 | 15 | CASSFPGVKSGEQFF | TGTGCCAGCAGCTTTCCGGGGGTAAAGTCGGGGGAGCAGTTCTTC
TRBJ1-5 | NA | few | TRBV19 | 16 | CASSTQRTAAGQPQHF | TGTGCCAGTAGTACCCAGAGGACAGCGGCAGGCCAGCCCCAGCATTTT
TRBJ2-1 | NA | once | TRBV27 | 16 | CASRPSALSSYNEQFF | TGTGCCAGCAGACCCTCAGCGCTAAGCTCCTACAATGAGCAGTTCTTC
TRBJ1-2 | NA | NA | TRBV5-4 | 14 | CASSLPGGAYGYTF | TGTGCCAGCAGCTTACCGGGGGGCGCTTATGGCTACACCTTC
TRBJ1-2 | TRBD1 | NA | TRBV14 | 18 | CASSQDMGQGAYSYGYTF | TGTGCCAGCAGCCAAGATATGGGGCAGGGGGCGTATTCCTATGGCTACACCTTC
TRBJ2-3 | TRBD1 | NA | TRBV19 | 14 | CASRDRGTTDTQYF | TGTGCCAGTAGGGACAGGGGAACCACAGATACGCAGTATTTT
TRBJ2-1 | NA | NA | TRBV30 | 15 | CAWSAGTSSYNEQFF | TGTGCCTGGAGTGCCGGTACGAGCTCCTACAATGAGCAGTTCTTC
TRBJ1-1 | NA | NA | TRBV3-1/TRBV3-2 | 14 | CASSHRRLGGEAFF | TGTGCCAGCAGCCATCGCCGTCTCGGGGGGGAAGCTTTCTTT
TRBJ2-1 | TRBD1 | NA | TRBV18 | 15 | CASSPPGQIYNEQFF | TGTGCCAGCTCACCCCCGGGACAGATCTACAATGAGCAGTTCTTC
TRBJ1-2 | TRBD1 | NA | TRBV14 | 15 | CASSQNRGRDYGYTF | TGTGCCAGCAGCCAGAACAGGGGGCGAGACTATGGCTACACCTTC
TRBJ2-1 | TRBD1 | NA | TRBV19 | 12 | CATTDRNNEQFF | TGTGCCACCACGGACAGGAACAATGAGCAGTTCTTC
TRBJ1-2 | NA | NA | TRBV6-4 | 12 | CASSDQGYGYTF | TGTGCCAGCAGTGACCAGGGCTATGGCTACACCTTC
TRBJ2-3 | NA | NA | TRBV30 | 15 | CAWTLWRVRTDTQYF | TGTGCCTGGACCCTTTGGCGGGTACGCACAGATACGCAGTATTTT
TRBJ2-1 | NA | NA | TRBV20-1 | 13 | CSASSPTYNEQFF | TGCAGTGCTAGTAGCCCGACCTACAATGAGCAGTTCTTC